Described below is a single T cell receptor beta chain sequence and its context. The specificity of this receptor is unknown. Per-base qualities were not stored, and no clone one base away is much larger. These data belong to a study of control samples from healthy donors and cancer patients (TCRdb year 2020). The method behind the library was the immunoSEQ multiplex PCR assay. Not all clones reach the TCRdb copy of this immuneACCESS table, which keeps in-frame sequences only. Checked studies attribute under half of the gap to unresolved V genes and leave the rest unexplained. This sample has about 130,000 clones in its table, and roughly 92% of those were observed once. The ten largest make up roughly 0.54% of the sample. The CDR3 starts with the cysteine, ends with the phenylalanine, and has 14 residues. Just CDR3 DNA is preserved here, 42 bases in frame from base 1. Cut back by 8 bases and 0 bases, the V and J ends lie 13 bases apart. Taken from the germline V gene (reference sequence), the CDR1 and CDR2 loops are MNHNY and SVGAGI.

This chain is built from TRBV6-6 and TRBJ1-1; a weak D assignment points to TRBD1 (6 bases agree). Sequencing was carried out using PBMCs. The source of this sequence is a man aged 80 or over with head and neck cancer. The CDR3 has the sequence CASSDRLMNTEAFF. The DNA is as follows: TGTGCCAGCTCGGACAGACTTATGAACACTGAAGCTTTCTTT.